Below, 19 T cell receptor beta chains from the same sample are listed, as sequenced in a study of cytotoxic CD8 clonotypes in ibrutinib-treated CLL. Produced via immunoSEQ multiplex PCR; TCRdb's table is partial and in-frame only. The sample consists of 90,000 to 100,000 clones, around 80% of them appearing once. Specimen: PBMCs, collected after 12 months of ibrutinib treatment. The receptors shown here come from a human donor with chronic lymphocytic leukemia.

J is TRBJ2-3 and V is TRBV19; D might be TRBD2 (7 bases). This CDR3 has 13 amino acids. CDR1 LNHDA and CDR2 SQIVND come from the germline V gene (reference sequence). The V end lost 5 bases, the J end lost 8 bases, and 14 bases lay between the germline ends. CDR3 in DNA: TGTGCCAGTAGTGGGGGGGCTGTCGGTACGCAGTATTTT. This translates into CASSGGAVGTQYF.

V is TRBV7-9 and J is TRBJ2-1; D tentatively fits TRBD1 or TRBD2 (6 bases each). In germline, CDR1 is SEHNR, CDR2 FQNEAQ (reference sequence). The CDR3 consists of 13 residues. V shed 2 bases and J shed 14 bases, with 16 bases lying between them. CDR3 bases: TGTGCCAGCAGCTTAAGGGGGGTTGTGACGGAGTTCTTC. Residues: CASSLRGVVTEFF.

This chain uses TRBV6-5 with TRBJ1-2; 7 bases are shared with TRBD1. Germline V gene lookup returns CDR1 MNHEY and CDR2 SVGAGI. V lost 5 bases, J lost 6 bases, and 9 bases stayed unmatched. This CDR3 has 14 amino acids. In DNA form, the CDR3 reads TGTGCCAGCAGTCCCAGGGGGGGAAGAGATGGCTACACCTTC. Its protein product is CASSPRGGRDGYTF.

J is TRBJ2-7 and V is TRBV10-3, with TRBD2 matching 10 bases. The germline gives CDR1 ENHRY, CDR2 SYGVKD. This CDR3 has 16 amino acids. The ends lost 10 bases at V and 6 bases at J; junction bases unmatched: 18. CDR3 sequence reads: CATSRRPGTSEAEQYF. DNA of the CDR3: TGTGCCACCTCACGCCGGCCCGGGACTAGCGAGGCCGAGCAGTACTTC.

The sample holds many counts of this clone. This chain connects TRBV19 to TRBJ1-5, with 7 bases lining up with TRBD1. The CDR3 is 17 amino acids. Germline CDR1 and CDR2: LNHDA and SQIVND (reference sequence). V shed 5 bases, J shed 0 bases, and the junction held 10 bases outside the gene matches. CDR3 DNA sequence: TGTGCCAGTAGTGCACAGGGACAGTTATATAGCAATCAGCCCCAGCATTTT. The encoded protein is CASSAQGQLYSNQPQHF.

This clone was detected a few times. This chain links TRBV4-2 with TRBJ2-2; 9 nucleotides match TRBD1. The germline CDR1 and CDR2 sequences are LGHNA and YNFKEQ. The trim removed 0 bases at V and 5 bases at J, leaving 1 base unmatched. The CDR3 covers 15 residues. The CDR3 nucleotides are TGTGCCAGCAGCCAAGAGACAGGGGGGACCGGGGAGCTGTTTTTT. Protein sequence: CASSQETGGTGELFF.

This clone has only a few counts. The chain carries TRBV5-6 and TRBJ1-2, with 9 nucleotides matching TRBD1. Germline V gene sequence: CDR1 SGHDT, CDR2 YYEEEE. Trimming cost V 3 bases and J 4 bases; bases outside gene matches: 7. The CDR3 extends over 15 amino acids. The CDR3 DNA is TGTGCCAGCAGCTCTAACAGGGGGCTGGTCTATGGCTACACCTTC. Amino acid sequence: CASSSNRGLVYGYTF.

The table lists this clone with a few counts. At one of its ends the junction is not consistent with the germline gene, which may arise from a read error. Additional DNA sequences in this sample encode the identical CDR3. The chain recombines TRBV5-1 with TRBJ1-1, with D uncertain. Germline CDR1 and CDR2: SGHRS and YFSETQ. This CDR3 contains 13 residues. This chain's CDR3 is CASSLGWVTEAFF. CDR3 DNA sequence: TGTGCCAGCAGCTTGGGATGGGTTACTGAAGCTTTCTTT.

This CDR3 reads CASSPVIMGTEAFF. In nucleotides, the CDR3 is TGTGCCAGCAGTCCCGTGATAATGGGCACTGAAGCTTTCTTT. J is TRBJ1-1 and V is TRBV6-6; D not resolved. The CDR3 is 14 residues long. V shed 5 bases and J shed 4 bases, with 14 bases lying between them. Germline V lookup: CDR1 MNHNY, CDR2 SVGAGI (reference sequence).

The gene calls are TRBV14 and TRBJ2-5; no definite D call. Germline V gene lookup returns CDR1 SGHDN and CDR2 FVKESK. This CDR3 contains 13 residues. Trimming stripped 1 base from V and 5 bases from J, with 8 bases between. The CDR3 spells CASSQGDWETQYF. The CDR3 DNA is TGTGCCAGCAGCCAAGGGGATTGGGAGACCCAGTACTTC.

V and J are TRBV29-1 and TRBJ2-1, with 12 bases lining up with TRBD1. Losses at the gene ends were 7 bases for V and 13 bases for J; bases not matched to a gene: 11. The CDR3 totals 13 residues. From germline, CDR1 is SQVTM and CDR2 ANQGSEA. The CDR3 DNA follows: TGCAGCGAAGGGACAGGGGGCAGGGATGGCCAGTTCTTC. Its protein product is CSEGTGGRDGQFF.

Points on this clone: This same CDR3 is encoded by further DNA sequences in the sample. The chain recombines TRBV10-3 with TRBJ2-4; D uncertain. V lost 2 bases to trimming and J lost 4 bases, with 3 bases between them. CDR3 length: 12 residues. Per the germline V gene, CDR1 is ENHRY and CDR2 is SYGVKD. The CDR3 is CAISEGKNIQYF. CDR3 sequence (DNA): TGTGCCATCAGTGAGGGGAAAAACATTCAGTACTTC.

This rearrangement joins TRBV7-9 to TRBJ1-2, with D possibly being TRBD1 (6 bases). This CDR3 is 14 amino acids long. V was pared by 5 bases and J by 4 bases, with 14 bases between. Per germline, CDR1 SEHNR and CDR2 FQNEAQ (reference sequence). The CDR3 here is CASSTEGVTYGYTF. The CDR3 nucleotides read TGTGCCAGCAGCACCGAGGGGGTAACCTATGGCTACACCTTC.

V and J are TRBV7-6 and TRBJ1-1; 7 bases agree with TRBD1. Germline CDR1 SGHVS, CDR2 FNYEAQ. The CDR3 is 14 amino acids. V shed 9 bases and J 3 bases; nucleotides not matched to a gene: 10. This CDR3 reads CARSPVTGYTEAFF. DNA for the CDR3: TGTGCCAGAAGCCCAGTGACAGGGTACACTGAAGCTTTCTTT.

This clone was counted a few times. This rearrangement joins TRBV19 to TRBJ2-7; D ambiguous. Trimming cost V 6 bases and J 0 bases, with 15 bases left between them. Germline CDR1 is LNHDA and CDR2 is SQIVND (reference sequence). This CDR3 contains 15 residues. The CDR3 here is CASRGLAQDSYEQYF. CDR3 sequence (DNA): TGTGCCAGTAGGGGGTTGGCGCAGGACTCCTACGAGCAGTACTTC.

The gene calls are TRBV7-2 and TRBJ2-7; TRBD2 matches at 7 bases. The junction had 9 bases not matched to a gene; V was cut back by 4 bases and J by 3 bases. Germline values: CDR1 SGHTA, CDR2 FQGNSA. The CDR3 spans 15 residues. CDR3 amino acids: CASSSRAGRDYEQYF. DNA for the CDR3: TGTGCCAGCAGCTCCCGGGCAGGGAGGGACTACGAGCAGTACTTC.

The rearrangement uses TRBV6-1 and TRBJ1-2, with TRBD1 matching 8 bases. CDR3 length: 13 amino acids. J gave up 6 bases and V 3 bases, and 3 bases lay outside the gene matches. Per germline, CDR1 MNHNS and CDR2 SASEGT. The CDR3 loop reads CASSDWTGHGYTF. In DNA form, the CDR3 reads TGTGCCAGCAGTGACTGGACAGGGCATGGCTACACCTTC.

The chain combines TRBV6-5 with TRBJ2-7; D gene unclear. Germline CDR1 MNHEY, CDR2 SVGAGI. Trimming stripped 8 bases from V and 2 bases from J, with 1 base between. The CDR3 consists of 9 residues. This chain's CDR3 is CASPYEQYF. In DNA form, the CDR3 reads TGTGCCAGCCCCTACGAGCAGTACTTC.

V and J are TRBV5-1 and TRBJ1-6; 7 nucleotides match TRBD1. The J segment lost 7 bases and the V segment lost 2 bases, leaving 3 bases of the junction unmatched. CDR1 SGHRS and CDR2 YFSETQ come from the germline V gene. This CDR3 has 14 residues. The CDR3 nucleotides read TGCGCCAGCAGCTTCGACAGGGAAAATTCACCCCTCCACTTT. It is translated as CASSFDRENSPLHF.